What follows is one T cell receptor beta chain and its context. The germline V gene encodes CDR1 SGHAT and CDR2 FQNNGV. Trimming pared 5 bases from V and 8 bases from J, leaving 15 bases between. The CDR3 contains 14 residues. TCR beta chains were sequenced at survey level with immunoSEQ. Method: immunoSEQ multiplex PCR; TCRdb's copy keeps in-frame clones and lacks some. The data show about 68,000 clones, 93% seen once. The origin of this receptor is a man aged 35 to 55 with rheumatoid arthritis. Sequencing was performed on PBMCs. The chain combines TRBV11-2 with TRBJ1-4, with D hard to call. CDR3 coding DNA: TGTGCCAGCAGCGCGTACGGTGGAGGAGAAAAACTGTTTTTT. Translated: CASSAYGGGEKLFF.